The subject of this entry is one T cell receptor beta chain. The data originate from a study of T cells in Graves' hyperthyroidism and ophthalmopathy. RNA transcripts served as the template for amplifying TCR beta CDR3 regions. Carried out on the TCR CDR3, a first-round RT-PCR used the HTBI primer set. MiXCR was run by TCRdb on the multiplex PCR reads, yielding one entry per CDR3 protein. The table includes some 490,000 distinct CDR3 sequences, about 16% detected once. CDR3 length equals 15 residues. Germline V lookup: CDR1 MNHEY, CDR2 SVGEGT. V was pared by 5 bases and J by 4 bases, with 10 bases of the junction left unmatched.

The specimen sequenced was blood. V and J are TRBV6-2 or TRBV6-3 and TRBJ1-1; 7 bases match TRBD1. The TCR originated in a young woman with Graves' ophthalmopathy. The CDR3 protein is CASSDNGAGGTEAFF. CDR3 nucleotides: TGTGCCAGCAGTGATAACGGGGCAGGGGGCACTGAAGCTTTCTTT.